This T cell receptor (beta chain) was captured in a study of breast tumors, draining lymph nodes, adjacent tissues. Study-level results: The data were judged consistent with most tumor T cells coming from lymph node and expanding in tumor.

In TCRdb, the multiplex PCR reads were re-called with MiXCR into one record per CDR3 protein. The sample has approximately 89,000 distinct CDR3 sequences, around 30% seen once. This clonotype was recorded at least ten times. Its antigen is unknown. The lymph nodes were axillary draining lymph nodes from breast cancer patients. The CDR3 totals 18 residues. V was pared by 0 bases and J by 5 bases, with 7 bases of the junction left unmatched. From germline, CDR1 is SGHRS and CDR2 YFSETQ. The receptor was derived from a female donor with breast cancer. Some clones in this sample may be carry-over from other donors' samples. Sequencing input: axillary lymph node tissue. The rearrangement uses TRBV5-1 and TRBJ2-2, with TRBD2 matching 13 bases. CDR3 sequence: CASSLELAGGPRTGELFF. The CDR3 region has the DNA TGCGCCAGCAGCTTGGAACTAGCGGGAGGGCCAAGGACCGGGGAGCTGTTTTTT.